Below, 31 T cell receptor beta chains from the same sample are listed, as sequenced in a study of OX40 agonist ivuxolimab in advanced cancers. Sequencing used immunoSEQ multiplex PCR; TCRdb keeps in-frame clones, though not all of them. The profile covers about 82,000 clones, with 85% to 90% appearing a single time and 0.2% to 0.25% taken by the ten largest. The sample here was CD4+ or CD8+ T cells sorted from blood, taken in a trial of the OX40 agonist ivuxolimab. All receptors derive from an adult with an advanced solid tumor such as melanoma, head and neck, liver or kidney cancer.

In its sample, this clone was seen once. The rearrangement joins TRBV5-1 to TRBJ2-3; no clear D gene. V was trimmed by 4 bases and J by 7 bases, leaving 22 bases between them. Germline V gives CDR1 SGHRS, CDR2 YFSETQ. The CDR3 length is 16 residues. CDR3 bases: TGCGCCAGCAGCCCCATCCCCGGACCCGTGGGGAATACGCAGTATTTT. It is translated as CASSPIPGPVGNTQYF.

The chain is built from TRBV5-1 and TRBJ2-3; D uncertain. The CDR3 length is 14 residues. Trimming shortened V by 4 bases and J by 3 bases, and 12 bases separated the two germline ends. Germline CDR1 is SGHRS and CDR2 is YFSETQ. DNA for the CDR3: TGCGCCAGCAGCCTCTCGGACGGGACAGATACGCAGTATTTT. It is translated as CASSLSDGTDTQYF. Filled out from reference TRBV5-1 and TRBJ2-3, the complete variable domain reads KAGVTQTPRYLIKTRGQQVTLSCSPISGHRSVSWYQQTPGQGLQFLFEYFSETQRNKGNFPGRFSGRQFSNSRSEMNVSTLELGDSALYLCASSLSDGTDTQYFGPGTRLTVL.

The V and J genes are TRBV7-9 and TRBJ1-2, with D tentatively TRBD1 (5 bases). The ends were cut back, 0 bases at V and 8 bases at J, with 13 bases in the middle. Germline loops: CDR1 SEHNR, CDR2 FQNEAQ (reference sequence). This CDR3 spans 14 amino acids. The CDR3 protein is CASSLAGGVEGYTF. The CDR3, as DNA: TGTGCCAGCAGCTTAGCCGGAGGGGTGGAAGGCTACACCTTC. Full variable domain (outside the CDR3, taken from reference TRBV7-9 and TRBJ1-2): DTGVSQNPRHKITKRGQNVTFRCDPISEHNRLYWYRQTLGQGPEFLTYFQNEAQLEKSRLLSDRFSAERPKGSFSTLEIQRTEQGDSAMYLCASSLAGGVEGYTFGSGTRLTVV.

J is TRBJ1-3 and V is TRBV10-3; the D is unclear. Trimming removed 4 bases at V and 6 bases at J, with 16 bases between. Germline V gives CDR1 ENHRY, CDR2 SYGVKD. CDR3 length: 15 amino acids. CDR3 nucleotides: TGTGCCATCAGTGCGGCCGACTCTATATCAAACACCATATATTTT. This codes for CAISAADSISNTIYF.

The chain carries TRBV28 and TRBJ2-1; 10 nucleotides agree with TRBD2. The germline gives CDR1 MDHEN, CDR2 SYDVKM. The V gene end was trimmed by 7 bases and the J gene end by 4 bases; junction bases not matched to a gene: 7. The CDR3 is 15 amino acids. This chain's CDR3 is CASTLAGVGYNEQFF. The DNA for the CDR3 is TGTGCCAGCACGCTAGCGGGAGTGGGTTACAATGAGCAGTTCTTC.

This clone appeared once. The chain combines TRBV5-4 with TRBJ1-4; 7 bases are shared with TRBD1. The J segment lost 2 bases and the V segment lost 6 bases, leaving 1 base of the junction unmatched. The CDR3 covers 13 residues. Germline lookup yields CDR1 SGHNT and CDR2 YYREEE (reference sequence). This chain's CDR3 is CASKGATNEKLFF. CDR3 in DNA: TGTGCCAGCAAGGGGGCGACTAATGAAAAACTGTTTTTT.

The V and J genes are TRBV5-1 and TRBJ1-2, with 9 bases fitting TRBD1. There are 16 residues in the CDR3. Germline V CDR1 and CDR2: SGHRS, YFSETQ. V was clipped by 2 bases and J by 5 bases; unmatched bases: 10. Here the CDR3 reads CASSFEPGQGPYGYTF. Written as DNA, the CDR3 is TGCGCCAGCAGCTTTGAGCCGGGACAGGGCCCATATGGCTACACCTTC.

The chain carries TRBV4-1 and TRBJ1-1, with D possibly being TRBD1 (6 bases). The V end was cut by 0 bases, the J end by 1 base, with 15 bases between. Germline V lookup: CDR1 MGHRA, CDR2 YSYEKL. This CDR3 has 17 residues. The CDR3 DNA follows: TGCGCCAGCAGCCAAGATGGGGGCAGGGCTAAGAACACTGAAGCTTTCTTT. It specifies CASSQDGGRAKNTEAFF.

The chain combines TRBV7-2 with TRBJ2-1, with D tentatively TRBD2 (5 bases). This CDR3 has 13 amino acids. V gave up 6 bases and J gave up 4 bases, with 10 bases separating them. Looked up from germline, CDR1 is SGHTA and CDR2 is FQGNSA. The CDR3, as DNA: TGTGCCAGCAGTTATACTAGTTACAATGAGCAGTTCTTC. This encodes CASSYTSYNEQFF.

Written as DNA, the CDR3 is TGTGCCACCAGCAGAGACCGAATGACAGGCTACAATGAGCAGTTCTTC. Its translation is CATSRDRMTGYNEQFF. V gene TRBV15 combines with J gene TRBJ2-1; tentatively, D is TRBD1 (6 bases). Germline V lookup: CDR1 LNHNV, CDR2 YYDKDF (reference sequence). This CDR3 has 16 residues. V was pared by 0 bases and J by 3 bases, with 12 bases between.

CDR3 residues: CASSLYGTGYYNEQFF. In DNA form, the CDR3 reads TGTGCCAGCAGCTTGTACGGGACAGGGTACTACAATGAGCAGTTCTTC. The chain uses TRBV5-6 and TRBJ2-1; TRBD1 aligns across 9 bases. The CDR3 covers 16 residues. Losses at the gene ends were 1 base for V and 3 bases for J; bases not matched to a gene: 5. CDR1 and CDR2 from the germline V gene are SGHDT and YYEEEE. The variable domain in full, with the rest retrieved from reference TRBV5-6 and TRBJ2-1, is DAGVTQSPTHLIKTRGQQVTLRCSPKSGHDTVSWYQQALGQGPQFIFQYYEEEERQRGNFPDRFSGHQFPNYSSELNVNALLLGDSALYLCASSLYGTGYYNEQFFGPGTRLTVL.

The chain links TRBV11-2 to TRBJ1-1; a possible D gene is TRBD1 (5 bases). CDR1 and CDR2 from the germline V gene are SGHAT and FQNNGV. Trimming took 1 base from V and 3 from J, leaving 15 bases between them. This CDR3 is built from 16 residues. The CDR3 DNA reads TGTGCCAGCAGCTTAGTAGGAGGGGCTGGGGACACTGAAGCTTTCTTT. Protein sequence: CASSLVGGAGDTEAFF.

This clone showed up just a few times. J is TRBJ1-6 and V is TRBV18; TRBD1 agrees at 9 bases. J was trimmed by 6 bases and V by 3 bases; bases with no gene match: 3. The CDR3 contains 15 residues. The V gene's germline CDR1 is KGHSH and CDR2 LQKENI. The CDR3 DNA reads as TGTGCCAGCTCACCGGGGACAGGGCGTAATTCACCCCTCCACTTT. As protein: CASSPGTGRNSPLHF.

CDR3 nucleotides: TGCGCCAGCAGCCCCCAAGCGGGAGTGAGGGAGACCCAGTACTTC. Protein product: CASSPQAGVRETQYF. The rearrangement uses TRBV5-1 and TRBJ2-5; 8 nucleotides align to TRBD2. CDR1 and CDR2 (germline): SGHRS, YFSETQ. The CDR3 is 15 residues long. V lost 4 bases and J lost 5; bases outside the gene matches: 10.

The chain is built from TRBV6-1 and TRBJ2-7; unclear D gene. The CDR3 totals 11 residues. Germline assignment: CDR1 MNHNS and CDR2 SASEGT. V was clipped by 3 bases and J by 3 bases, with 3 bases between them. The CDR3: CASSDYYEQYF. The DNA for the CDR3 is TGTGCCAGCAGTGATTACTACGAGCAGTACTTC.

The rearrangement links TRBV2 to TRBJ2-3; D is ambiguous. This CDR3 has 15 residues. From germline, CDR1 is SNHLY and CDR2 FYNNEI. The germline V and J ends were trimmed by 1 base and 2 bases, with 10 bases remaining between them. CDR3 in amino acids: CASSEDSPSTDTQYF. The CDR3 DNA reads TGTGCCAGCAGTGAAGACTCTCCTTCCACAGATACGCAGTATTTT.

The rearrangement links TRBV5-4 to TRBJ2-5; D unresolved. Between the trimmed V and J ends, which lost 1 base and 5 bases, there was a span of 12 bases. The CDR3 contains 14 residues. In germline, CDR1 is SGHNT, CDR2 YYREEE (reference sequence). In nucleotides, the CDR3 is TGTGCCAGCAGCTTGTCAGGTTCCGGGGAGACCCAGTACTTC. Protein product: CASSLSGSGETQYF. The full variable domain, in which reference TRBV5-4 and TRBJ2-5 provide the parts outside the CDR3, is ETGVTQSPTHLIKTRGQQVTLRCSSQSGHNTVSWYQQALGQGPQFIFQYYREEENGRGNFPPRFSGLQFPNYSSELNVNALELDDSALYLCASSLSGSGETQYFGPGTRLLVL.

The J gene is TRBJ1-1, the V gene TRBV5-1; 7 bases agree with TRBD1. CDR3 length equals 14 residues. CDR1 and CDR2 (germline): SGHRS, YFSETQ. J lost 5 bases, V lost 0 bases, and 4 bases had no gene match. CDR3 nucleotide sequence: TGCGCCAGCAGCTTGGACAGGGGCGGGACTGAAGCTTTCTTT. Residues: CASSLDRGGTEAFF.

This chain joins TRBV11-2 and TRBJ2-5; D tentatively reads TRBD1 or TRBD2 (8 bases each). V lost 2 bases and J 1 base, leaving 20 bases between the germline ends. This CDR3 comprises 18 residues. CDR1 is SGHAT and CDR2 is FQNNGV in the germline V gene. CDR3 protein: CASSLPRTGRGAQETQYF. CDR3 sequence (DNA): TGTGCCAGCAGCTTACCCCGGACAGGGCGGGGGGCCCAAGAGACCCAGTACTTC.

The gene calls are TRBV19 and TRBJ2-4; unclear D gene. V dropped 5 bases and J dropped 0 bases, with 11 bases sitting between them. Germline assignment: CDR1 LNHDA and CDR2 SQIVND (reference sequence). The length of the CDR3 is 15 residues. In nucleotides, the CDR3 is TGTGCCAGTAGTGGTAATGATCTAGCCAAAAACATTCAGTACTTC. Its protein is CASSGNDLAKNIQYF.

The chain uses TRBV28 and TRBJ1-6; 8 bases fit TRBD1. J gave up 6 bases and V 6 bases, and 4 bases lay outside the gene matches. CDR3 length equals 14 residues. Germline CDR1 reads MDHEN; CDR2 reads SYDVKM. The CDR3 is CASSRTGFNSPLHF. CDR3 DNA sequence: TGTGCCAGCAGCCGGACAGGGTTTAATTCACCCCTCCACTTT.

The chain uses TRBV28 and TRBJ2-7, with D possibly TRBD2 on 6 matching bases. Germline CDR1 and CDR2: MDHEN and SYDVKM. The CDR3 has 12 residues. V lost 5 bases and J lost 9, with 14 bases in between. The CDR3 reads CASSPRPGGQYV. The CDR3, as DNA: TGTGCCAGCAGTCCCCGGCCCGGGGGGCAGTACGTC.

This clone is a singleton in its sample. This rearrangement joins TRBV25-1 to TRBJ1-4, with D perhaps TRBD1 (6 bases). V lost 5 bases to trimming and J lost 3 bases, with 16 bases between them. The CDR3 has 16 amino acids. Germline V CDR1 and CDR2: MGHDK, SYGVNS. The CDR3, as DNA: TGTGCCAGCAGTCCCCTTGGGGCAGGGGCTAATGAAAAACTGTTTTTT. It specifies CASSPLGAGANEKLFF.

This chain links TRBV7-9 with TRBJ1-1, with D maybe TRBD1 (6 bases). The CDR3 contains 15 residues. Germline V gene lookup returns CDR1 SEHNR and CDR2 FQNEAQ (reference sequence). Deletions cut 1 base from V and 7 bases from J, with 16 bases between. The CDR3 is CASSLVSGMTGEAFF. The CDR3 bases are TGTGCCAGCAGCTTAGTCTCTGGAATGACAGGTGAAGCTTTCTTT.

The CDR3 spells CASSSPGQGRGYTF. In DNA, the CDR3 is TGTGCCAGCAGTTCCCCGGGACAGGGCAGGGGCTACACCTTC. The chain carries TRBV27 and TRBJ1-2; TRBD1 agrees at 9 bases. The CDR3 extends over 14 amino acids. V shed 4 bases, J shed 8 bases, and the junction held 8 bases outside the gene matches. From germline, CDR1 is MNHEY and CDR2 SMNVEV (reference sequence).

The V and J genes are TRBV4-1 and TRBJ1-1; D may be TRBD1 (6 bases). The V and J ends lost 4 bases and 6 bases respectively, with 18 bases between them. The germline V gene has CDR1 MGHRA and CDR2 YSYEKL. CDR3 size: 15 residues. CDR3 loop: CASSRGSGGASEAFF. The CDR3 DNA reads TGCGCCAGCAGCCGGGGGTCGGGGGGGGCATCTGAAGCTTTCTTT.

This rearrangement joins TRBV7-2 to TRBJ1-5; D not resolved. Germline CDR1 reads SGHTA; CDR2 reads FQGNSA. The CDR3 has 13 residues. V shed 1 base and J shed 5 bases, with 6 bases lying between them. CDR3 nucleotide sequence: TGTGCCAGCAGCTTAGGGGAGGATCAGCCCCAGCATTTT. It yields the protein CASSLGEDQPQHF. The full variable domain, with the rest looked up from reference TRBV7-2 and TRBJ1-5, is GAGVSQSPSNKVTEKGKDVELRCDPISGHTALYWYRQSLGQGLEFLIYFQGNSAPDKSGLPSDRFSAERTGGSVSTLTIQRTQQEDSAVYLCASSLGEDQPQHFGDGTRLSIL.

V gene TRBV30 combines with J gene TRBJ2-5; 12 nucleotides match TRBD2. Germline-derived CDR1 and CDR2 are GTSNPN and SVGIG (reference sequence). The CDR3 spans 14 residues. Trimming removed 0 bases from V and 10 bases from J; junction bases left unmatched: 6. The CDR3, as DNA: TGTGCCTGGAGTGTCCGAGGACTAGCGGGGCTCCAGTACTTC. It codes for CAWSVRGLAGLQYF.

The rearrangement links TRBV27 to TRBJ2-3, with 11 bases that match TRBD2. The CDR3 totals 18 residues. V shed 4 bases, J shed 3 bases, and the junction held 12 bases outside the gene matches. From germline, CDR1 is MNHEY and CDR2 SMNVEV (reference sequence). DNA of the CDR3: TGTGCCAGCAGTTCCTTAGCGGGAGGGCCGGGGTGGACAGATACGCAGTATTTT. Protein product: CASSSLAGGPGWTDTQYF.

This sequence joins TRBV2 and TRBJ1-4; 8 bases are a match to TRBD1. This CDR3 has 13 amino acids. Germline V lookup: CDR1 SNHLY, CDR2 FYNNEI. V lost 6 bases and J lost 8; bases outside the gene matches: 5. The CDR3: CASSGDRTEKLFF. In nucleotides, the CDR3 is TGTGCCAGCAGCGGGGACAGGACCGAAAAACTGTTTTTT.

This chain links TRBV5-1 with TRBJ2-1, with a tentative D call TRBD2 (5 bases). Germline V gives CDR1 SGHRS, CDR2 YFSETQ. V lost 0 bases and J 7 bases, leaving 14 bases between the germline ends. This CDR3 comprises 15 residues. The CDR3 region is CASSLVGGGGNEQFF. The CDR3 region has the DNA TGCGCCAGCAGCTTGGTAGGAGGCGGTGGAAATGAGCAGTTCTTC.